This TCR beta chain was captured in a study of blood T cell repertoires in COVID-19. Study summary: The study drew acute and convalescent COVID-19 samples from the United States, Italy and Spain. PBMCs, B-cell-depleted T cells, or T cells provided the cDNA or gDNA that made up the material.

The germline V gene encodes CDR1 DFQATT and CDR2 SNEGSKA (reference sequence). Trimming removed 4 bases from V and 1 base from J, with 5 bases in between. The CDR3 runs 11 residues. Source study methods: Scientists estimated how many nucleated cells there were by amplifying reference gene primers. Measured with immunoSEQ multiplex PCR; TCRdb has only the in-frame clones, and not every one. Clone size and the V and J calls come from that table; the DNA yielded D and trimming. The sample shows 70,000 or so clones, 85% to 90% of them seen only once. V and J are TRBV20-1 and TRBJ2-7; possible D gene TRBD2, 5 bases. Sequencing was performed on peripheral blood. This TCR was sampled from a man aged 65 to 79 with active or convalescent COVID-19. In DNA, the CDR3 is TGCAGTGCTACGGGGTCCTACGAGCAGTACTTC. Its translation is CSATGSYEQYF.